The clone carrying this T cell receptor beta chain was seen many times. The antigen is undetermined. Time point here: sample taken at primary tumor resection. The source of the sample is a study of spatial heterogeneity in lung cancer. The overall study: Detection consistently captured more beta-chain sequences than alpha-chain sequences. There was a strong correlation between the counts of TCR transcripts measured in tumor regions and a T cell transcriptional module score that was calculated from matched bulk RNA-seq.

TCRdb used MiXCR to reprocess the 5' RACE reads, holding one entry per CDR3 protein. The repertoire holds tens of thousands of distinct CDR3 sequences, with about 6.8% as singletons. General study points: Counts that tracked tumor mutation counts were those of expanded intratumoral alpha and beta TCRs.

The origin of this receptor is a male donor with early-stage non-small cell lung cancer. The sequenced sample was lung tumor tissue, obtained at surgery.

The DNA of the CDR3 is TGTGCCAGCAGCTTAAGGGGGACTAGCGGGATTCGGGGCGAGCAGTACTTC. It codes for CASSLRGTSGIRGEQYF. The rearrangement joins TRBV7-2 to TRBJ2-7, with 13 bases lining up with TRBD2. The CDR3 spans 17 residues. CDR1 and CDR2 (germline): SGHTA, FQGNSA. Trimming at V came to 2 bases and at J to 6 bases, leaving 10 bases not matched to a gene.